The text below deals with one T cell receptor beta chain. The PCR was carried out with 60 Vbeta primers and 13 Jbeta primers. Only in-frame clones appear in the TCRdb table, and some are missing; sequencing was by immunoSEQ multiplex PCR. The table has approximately 150,000 clones, approximately 78% seen once. This entry is derived from a study of cytomegalovirus exposure and HLA in healthy donors. The germline V gene encodes CDR1 SGHRS and CDR2 YFSETQ. The junction had 7 bases not matched to a gene; V was cut back by 6 bases and J by 6 bases. The length of the CDR3 is 14 residues. The rearrangement joins TRBV5-1 to TRBJ2-3; 10 nucleotides align to TRBD2. This clonotype was obtained from a man aged 18 to 29 in good health and CMV-seropositive. Sequencing used PBMCs. In nucleotides, the CDR3 is TGCGCCAGCATTCCGCTAGCGGGAGCGGATACGCAGTATTTT. Amino acid sequence: CASIPLAGADTQYF.